What follows are 27 T cell receptor beta chains derived from one specimen sequenced in a study of cytomegalovirus exposure and HLA in healthy donors. A multiplex PCR was run with 60 Vbeta primers and 13 Jbeta primers. Only in-frame clones appear in the TCRdb table, and some are missing; sequencing was by immunoSEQ multiplex PCR. Of 65,000 to 95,000 clones listed, roughly 78% were seen once; the top ten hold roughly 2.6%. Sample: PBMCs. These receptors came from a male donor in good health and CMV-seropositive.

V is TRBV7-3 and J is TRBJ2-2, with 14 nucleotides matching TRBD2. The trim removed 5 bases at V and 4 bases at J, leaving 15 bases unmatched. Per germline, CDR1 SGHTA and CDR2 FQGTGA. This CDR3 is 20 amino acids long. CDR3 nucleotide sequence: TGTGCCAGCAGCCAGGGACCCGGGACTAGCGGGAGAATGGCCACCGGGGAGCTGTTTTTT. Its translation: CASSQGPGTSGRMATGELFF.

This chain links TRBV9 with TRBJ1-1, with D perhaps TRBD1 (5 bases). This CDR3 comprises 15 residues. V was trimmed by 3 bases and J by 2 bases, leaving 14 bases between them. From germline, CDR1 is SGDLS and CDR2 YYNGEE. In DNA form, the CDR3 reads TGTGCCAGCAGCGCCCAAGACAGATCTAACACTGAAGCTTTCTTT. Translating it yields CASSAQDRSNTEAFF.

This rearrangement joins TRBV5-1 to TRBJ2-3, with a tentative D call TRBD2 (6 bases). Germline CDR1 reads SGHRS; CDR2 reads YFSETQ. The CDR3 sequence is 16 residues long. V was pared by 4 bases and J by 3 bases, with 18 bases between. CDR3 region: CASSPSLASGTDTQYF. The CDR3 coding sequence is TGCGCCAGCAGCCCGTCCCTAGCGAGTGGTACAGATACGCAGTATTTT.

V usage is TRBV15 and J usage is TRBJ1-1, with 12 bases lining up with TRBD1. CDR1 is LNHNV, CDR2 YYDKDF, per germline (reference sequence). The CDR3 covers 19 residues. Germline trimming cut 2 bases from V and 4 bases from J; bases unmatched to any gene: 14. For the CDR3, the DNA is TGTGCCACCAGCAGACCGTCCCGGGACAGGGGGCGCCCCGGCACTGAAGCTTTCTTT. This codes for CATSRPSRDRGRPGTEAFF.

This clone was seen more than once but under ten times. The chain couples TRBV6-1 to TRBJ2-4; perhaps TRBD1 as D (5 bases). Deletions cut 5 bases from V and 8 bases from J, with 16 bases between. The CDR3 consists of 14 residues. Germline CDR1 MNHNS, CDR2 SASEGT. CDR3 DNA: TGTGCCAGCAGTCCACAGGTCCAGGATCACATTCAGTACTTC. Translating it yields CASSPQVQDHIQYF.

The genes are TRBV28 and TRBJ2-2, with D possibly TRBD2 on 6 matching bases. The V gene's germline CDR1 is MDHEN and CDR2 SYDVKM. This CDR3 spans 16 amino acids. Trimming removed 3 bases at V and 6 bases at J, with 17 bases between. The CDR3 here is CASSFLSGLTSGELFF. The CDR3 DNA reads as TGTGCCAGCAGTTTTCTTAGCGGCCTAACCTCCGGGGAGCTGTTTTTT.

J is TRBJ1-1 and V is TRBV7-8, with D possibly matching TRBD1 (5 bases). V lost 5 bases and J lost 1, with 8 bases in between. This CDR3 spans 13 amino acids. Germline CDR1 SGHVS, CDR2 FQNEAQ. The CDR3, as DNA: TGTGCCAGCAGCCCGACAGCGAACACTGAAGCTTTCTTT. Translation: CASSPTANTEAFF. Looking up the rest from reference TRBV7-8 and TRBJ1-1 gives the full variable domain: GAGVSQSPRYKVAKRGQDVALRCDPISGHVSLFWYQQALGQGPEFLTYFQNEAQLDKSGLPSDRFFAERPEGSVSTLKIQRTQQEDSAVYLCASSPTANTEAFFGQGTRLTVV.

The chain has TRBV6-4 and TRBJ1-5; maybe TRBD1 (6 bases). The CDR3 has 16 residues. The germline V and J ends were trimmed by 4 bases and 6 bases, with 19 bases remaining between them. Germline V gene sequence: CDR1 MRHNA, CDR2 SNTAGT. CDR3 bases: TGTGCCAGCAGTGCTAGGGCAGGGGCCTCAGGTCAGCCCCAGCATTTT. Translation gives CASSARAGASGQPQHF.

This sequence joins TRBV13 and TRBJ2-2; the D gene is possibly TRBD2 (6 bases). V was trimmed by 4 bases and J by 5 bases, leaving 20 bases between them. The CDR3 runs to 17 residues. Germline values: CDR1 PRHDT, CDR2 FYEKMQ (reference sequence). Here the CDR3 DNA reads TGTGCCAGCAGCTACACCACTGGAGGGAGGTATACCGGGGAGCTGTTTTTT. Protein sequence: CASSYTTGGRYTGELFF.

The chain carries TRBV5-6 and TRBJ2-2, with a weak D call TRBD2 (5 bases). The CDR3 totals 16 residues. In germline, CDR1 is SGHDT, CDR2 YYEEEE. V was pared by 4 bases and J by 0 bases, with 13 bases between. CDR3 nucleotides: TGTGCCAGCAGCGTCGGACTGATGGCGAACACCGGGGAGCTGTTTTTT. Residues: CASSVGLMANTGELFF.

This sequence joins TRBV5-6 and TRBJ2-7, with 11 nucleotides matching TRBD1. The CDR3 consists of 16 residues. V was clipped by 3 bases and J by 7 bases; unmatched bases: 12. CDR1 and CDR2 (germline): SGHDT, YYEEEE. In DNA form, the CDR3 reads TGTGCCAGCAGCTATTTCGGACAGGGGGCGCTTGAGGAGCAGTACTTC. This translates into CASSYFGQGALEEQYF.

The chain carries TRBV2 and TRBJ2-1; D is uncertain. The CDR3 is 11 amino acids. The germline V and J ends were trimmed by 4 bases and 5 bases, with 3 bases remaining between them. CDR1 is SNHLY and CDR2 is FYNNEI in the germline V gene. As DNA, the CDR3 is TGTGCCAGCAGTGCTGACAATGAGCAGTTCTTC. Its protein is CASSADNEQFF.

V and J are TRBV6-6 and TRBJ2-3; 8 bases agree with TRBD1. The CDR3 length is 14 residues. With V trimmed by 9 bases and J by 0 bases, 5 bases remained unmatched. Germline CDR1 is MNHNY and CDR2 is SVGAGI (reference sequence). For the CDR3, the DNA is TGTGCCAGTAAACAGGGGGGTAGCACAGATACGCAGTATTTT. Protein sequence: CASKQGGSTDTQYF.

The chain is built from TRBV27 and TRBJ1-2; D is unclear. CDR3 length: 13 residues. The germline V gene has CDR1 MNHEY and CDR2 SMNVEV (reference sequence). V shed 5 bases and J shed 10 bases, with 17 bases lying between them. CDR3 sequence: CASSRRDNRYYTF. The CDR3 region has the DNA TGTGCCAGCAGTAGACGTGACAATCGGTACTACACCTTC.

The chain combines TRBV7-9 with TRBJ1-5, with TRBD1 matching over 8 bases. Germline V lookup: CDR1 SEHNR, CDR2 FQNEAQ (reference sequence). This CDR3 is built from 16 residues. The V and J ends lost 5 bases and 2 bases, in that order; junction bases with no gene match: 8. CDR3 amino acids: CASSQSGTGGNQPQHF. CDR3 in DNA: TGTGCCAGCAGCCAATCCGGGACAGGAGGCAATCAGCCCCAGCATTTT.

The V call is TRBV13, the J call TRBJ2-1; 12 nucleotides match TRBD2. CDR3 size: 15 residues. With V trimmed by 5 bases and J by 9 bases, 8 bases remained unmatched. CDR1 is PRHDT and CDR2 is FYEKMQ in the germline V gene (reference sequence). The CDR3 spells CASSPRGLAGSEQFF. CDR3 bases: TGTGCCAGCAGCCCAAGAGGACTAGCGGGAAGTGAGCAGTTCTTC. The full variable domain, in which reference TRBV13 and TRBJ2-1 provide the parts outside the CDR3, is AAGVIQSPRHLIKEKRETATLKCYPIPRHDTVYWYQQGPGQDPQFLISFYEKMQSDKGSIPDRFSAQQFSDYHSELNMSSLELGDSALYFCASSPRGLAGSEQFFGPGTRLTVL.

The chain links TRBV18 to TRBJ2-2; 7 bases are a match to TRBD1. This CDR3 has 16 amino acids. Germline CDR1 reads KGHSH; CDR2 reads LQKENI. The trim removed 6 bases at V and 2 bases at J, leaving 9 bases unmatched. DNA for the CDR3: TGTGCCAGCTCGCTAACTTCAGGGGGAAACACCGGGGAGCTGTTTTTT. Translation gives CASSLTSGGNTGELFF.

The J gene is TRBJ2-1, the V gene TRBV5-4, with a possible D match to TRBD2 (6 bases). V was shortened by 0 bases and J by 7 bases, with 11 bases between the two germline ends. The CDR3 spans 14 residues. Germline values: CDR1 SGHNT, CDR2 YYREEE (reference sequence). The CDR3 DNA reads as TGTGCCAGCAGCTTGGGGGAGGTTGTTAATGAGCAGTTCTTC. It translates to CASSLGEVVNEQFF.

The CDR3 DNA reads TGTGCCAGCAGTTTATGGGGGACAGGGGAGGCTTTCTTT. This codes for CASSLWGTGEAFF. The rearrangement joins TRBV27 to TRBJ1-1; 10 positions agree with TRBD1. This CDR3 comprises 13 residues. The trim removed 1 base at V and 11 bases at J, leaving 4 bases unmatched. Per the germline V gene, CDR1 is MNHEY and CDR2 is SMNVEV (reference sequence).

The chain has TRBV19 and TRBJ2-6; possibly TRBD2 for D (5 bases). From germline, CDR1 is LNHDA and CDR2 SQIVND (reference sequence). The CDR3 totals 19 residues. Deletions cut 5 bases from V and 0 bases from J, with 20 bases between. The CDR3 loop is CASSPGLFRRPSGANVLTF. CDR3 sequence (DNA): TGTGCCAGTAGTCCCGGACTGTTTCGGAGGCCCTCTGGGGCCAACGTCCTGACTTTC.

The chain links TRBV28 to TRBJ2-7; 7 nucleotides line up with TRBD1. CDR3 length: 16 residues. Germline V gives CDR1 MDHEN, CDR2 SYDVKM. J gave up 1 base and V 7 bases, and 13 bases lay outside the gene matches. In DNA, the CDR3 is TGTGCCAGCACCTCAAGGTGGGACAGTCTTTCCTACGAGCAGTACTTC. The encoded protein is CASTSRWDSLSYEQYF. Full variable domain (remainder filled in from reference TRBV28 and TRBJ2-7): DVKVTQSSRYLVKRTGEKVFLECVQDMDHENMFWYRQDPGLGLRLIYFSYDVKMKEKGDIPEGYSVSREKKERFSLILESASTNQTSMYLCASTSRWDSLSYEQYFGPGTRLTVT.

The chain combines TRBV15 with TRBJ2-7; a possible D gene is TRBD1 (6 bases). This CDR3 is 13 amino acids long. Trimming removed 4 bases at V and 4 bases at J, with 11 bases between. The V gene's germline CDR1 is LNHNV and CDR2 YYDKDF (reference sequence). The CDR3 DNA is TGTGCCACCAGCAAGGGCAGGGGTTACGAGCAGTACTTC. Residues: CATSKGRGYEQYF.

The rearrangement uses TRBV6-6 and TRBJ2-2, with 13 bases aligning to TRBD2. Per the germline V gene, CDR1 is MNHNY and CDR2 is SVGAGI (reference sequence). V trimming: 10 bases; J trimming: 5 bases; junction bases outside the gene matches: 4. There are 14 residues in the CDR3. The CDR3 DNA reads TGTGCCACCCCGGGACTAGCGGGAACCGGGGAGCTGTTTTTT. It translates to CATPGLAGTGELFF.

The chain has TRBV4-1 and TRBJ2-5, with D perhaps TRBD2 (6 bases). The CDR3 consists of 17 residues. The V gene's germline CDR1 is MGHRA and CDR2 YSYEKL. The V end lost 0 bases, the J end lost 7 bases, and 21 bases lay between the germline ends. CDR3 sequence: CASSQDLTGGKRGTQYF. CDR3 nucleotide sequence: TGCGCCAGCAGCCAAGATCTCACGGGCGGGAAACGGGGGACCCAGTACTTC.

J is TRBJ1-3 and V is TRBV9; a weak D match, TRBD1 (5 bases). V dropped 0 bases and J dropped 0 bases, with 10 bases sitting between them. The germline gives CDR1 SGDLS, CDR2 YYNGEE. The CDR3 sequence is 16 residues long. CDR3 DNA: TGTGCCAGCAGCGTAGGGGGCAGCCGCTCTGGAAACACCATATATTTT. Its translation: CASSVGGSRSGNTIYF.

The V and J genes are TRBV28 and TRBJ2-7; TRBD2 agrees at 8 bases. J gave up 2 bases and V 7 bases, and 7 bases lay outside the gene matches. The CDR3 sequence is 14 residues long. Germline CDR1 reads MDHEN; CDR2 reads SYDVKM. The CDR3 loop is CASKGTSGPYEQYF. CDR3 DNA: TGTGCCAGCAAGGGTACTAGCGGACCCTACGAGCAGTACTTC. The full variable domain, in which reference TRBV28 and TRBJ2-7 provide the parts outside the CDR3, is DVKVTQSSRYLVKRTGEKVFLECVQDMDHENMFWYRQDPGLGLRLIYFSYDVKMKEKGDIPEGYSVSREKKERFSLILESASTNQTSMYLCASKGTSGPYEQYFGPGTRLTVT.

The rearrangement links TRBV19 to TRBJ1-5; 8 bases are a match to TRBD1. J was trimmed by 5 bases and V by 3 bases; bases with no gene match: 6. Germline V gene sequence: CDR1 LNHDA, CDR2 SQIVND (reference sequence). CDR3 size: 15 residues. DNA for the CDR3: TGTGCCAGTAGTATCCTGGACAGGGATGATCAGCCCCAGCATTTT. This encodes CASSILDRDDQPQHF.